This TCR beta chain was captured by sequencing in a study of graft-versus-host responses after intestinal transplantation. Whole-study context: Each transplant was multivisceral, liver-intestinal, or isolated intestinal.

J lost 4 bases, V lost 0 bases, and 7 bases had no gene match. Germline assignment: CDR1 SGHRS and CDR2 YFSETQ. CDR3 length: 15 residues. This table comes from immunoSEQ multiplex PCR, and its TCRdb copy is limited to in-frame clones, with some not included. The data hold about 9,500 clones, with roughly 90% observed a single time. This TCR was sampled from a human patient who received an intestinal transplant, so some T cells may come from the graft donor. Sequencing was performed on PBMCs, taken 242 days after intestinal transplant. V and J are TRBV5-1 and TRBJ2-7, with TRBD1 identical over 7 bases. The CDR3 DNA reads as TGCGCCAGCAGCTTGGCCGAGACAGGGTTTTACGAGCAGTACTTC. Translating it yields CASSLAETGFYEQYF.